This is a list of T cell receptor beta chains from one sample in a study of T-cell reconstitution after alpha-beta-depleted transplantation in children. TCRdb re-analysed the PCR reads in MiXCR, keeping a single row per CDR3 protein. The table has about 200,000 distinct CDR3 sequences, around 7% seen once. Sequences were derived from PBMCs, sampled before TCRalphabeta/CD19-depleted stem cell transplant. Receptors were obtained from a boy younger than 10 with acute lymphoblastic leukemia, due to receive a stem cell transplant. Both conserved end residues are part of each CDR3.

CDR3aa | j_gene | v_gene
CASSPAALGYTF | TRBJ1-2 | TRBV12-3/TRBV12-4
CASSYEGASYETQYF | TRBJ2-5 | TRBV6-5
CASSFSSTDTQYF | TRBJ2-3 | TRBV7-8
CASSPGGTGYEQYF | TRBJ2-7 | TRBV4-2
CASSGGTNPGEQYF | TRBJ2-7 | TRBV13
CATRQSTGELFF | TRBJ2-2 | TRBV24-1
CASSLAGGGTNEQFF | TRBJ2-1 | TRBV11-3
CASTDPMNTEAFF | TRBJ1-1 | TRBV28
CASSLAGTENEQFF | TRBJ2-1 | TRBV7-9
CASSPGGESYGYTF | TRBJ1-2 | TRBV7-3
CASASGRSISGELFF | TRBJ2-2 | TRBV27
CSASRGCTYEQYF | TRBJ2-7 | TRBV20-1
CASSPRLAETQYF | TRBJ2-5 | TRBV7-2
CASSFQGNEQFF | TRBJ2-1 | TRBV7-2
CASSFPPTGTSGREKAGELFF | TRBJ2-2 | TRBV28
CSVLGQGNEKLFF | TRBJ1-4 | TRBV29-1
CSAIDRDRVTYEQYF | TRBJ2-7 | TRBV20-1
CASSQDGGSYEQYF | TRBJ2-7 | TRBV3-1
CASSIQGETQYF | TRBJ2-5 | TRBV19
CASSVPPGLAMPSSYNEQFF | TRBJ2-1 | TRBV9
CSATATGNYGYTF | TRBJ1-2 | TRBV20-1
CASSQDGQGRQETQYF | TRBJ2-5 | TRBV4-2
CSAPGTSGRYEEQFF | TRBJ2-1 | TRBV20-1
CSARAPDPSYNEQFF | TRBJ2-1 | TRBV20-1
CASSRGAGLQETQYF | TRBJ2-5 | TRBV9
CSGRIWGQADTQYF | TRBJ2-3 | TRBV20-1
CASSFGQASSYEQYF | TRBJ2-7 | TRBV5-5
CASTLRGDYGYTF | TRBJ1-2 | TRBV12-3/TRBV12-4
CASSLGQGLSYEQYF | TRBJ2-7 | TRBV7-2
CASSPLVEQFF | TRBJ2-1 | TRBV28
CAISESAGRREQYF | TRBJ2-7 | TRBV10-3
CASSQSGDRVYNEQFF | TRBJ2-1 | TRBV21-1
CASSFLGTISYNEQFF | TRBJ2-1 | TRBV5-5
CSLSESANYGYTF | TRBJ1-2 | TRBV20-1
CASSSPRLAEGTDTQYF | TRBJ2-3 | TRBV7-8
CASSLERTTQYF | TRBJ2-5 | TRBV11-2
CASSTTGQGVTTDTQYF | TRBJ2-3 | TRBV9
CASSSGRTQETQYF | TRBJ2-5 | TRBV5-5
CATSREGGGKAQPQHF | TRBJ1-5 | TRBV15
CASRPGGLASVEQYF | TRBJ2-7 | TRBV7-2
CASSSTTGASYNEQFF | TRBJ2-1 | TRBV19
CASSQAIGPNYGYTF | TRBJ1-2 | TRBV4-3
CASRRQGAKTQYF | TRBJ2-5 | TRBV28
CASSLNSWGGDNEQFF | TRBJ2-1 | TRBV7-6